This entry features one T cell receptor beta chain sequence. Germline V gene sequence: CDR1 KGHSH, CDR2 LQKENI. The CDR3 contains 14 residues. The germline V and J ends were trimmed by 5 bases and 4 bases, with 14 bases remaining between them. This record comes from a study of T cell responses to AZD1222 COVID-19 vaccine. Here immunoSEQ multiplex PCR was the method, and the copy in TCRdb shows in-frame clones only, minus some. Of 100,000 to 150,000 clones listed, 90% are singletons. V usage is TRBV18 and J usage is TRBJ1-2; D is ambiguous. This specimen was peripheral blood, taken on day 0 of AZD1222 vaccination. The TCR comes from an adult in good health. The CDR3 sequence: CASSSDGAAYGYTF. For the CDR3, the DNA is TGTGCCAGCTCATCTGACGGAGCCGCCTATGGCTACACCTTC.